This T cell receptor beta chain was documented in a study of blood T cell dynamics during melanoma immunotherapy. Study in general: First-line therapy was either pembrolizumab or nivolumab with ipilimumab for metastatic melanoma. Study outcomes and limitations: Disease-control patients' PBMC repertoires became either more clonal or more diverse at W3.

Each bulk PBMC sample had 300 to 400 ng DNA loaded. Produced via immunoSEQ multiplex PCR; TCRdb's table is partial and in-frame only. The sample includes around 13,000 clones, nearly 90% of them seen just once. Points on this clone: Its antigen is unknown.

Noted time point: pre-treatment baseline. No patient had earlier systemic cancer treatment, concurrent immunosuppressants, or another active cancer. There are 14 residues in the CDR3. V lost 5 bases to trimming and J lost 6 bases, with 14 bases between them. Germline loops: CDR1 LNHDA, CDR2 SQIVND (reference sequence). The input for sequencing was blood, taken from a patient treated with checkpoint blockade. The chain combines TRBV19 with TRBJ1-5; D is undetermined. The TCR comes from a human donor with melanoma. CDR3 residues: CASSFRLGVQPQHF. CDR3 nucleotides: TGTGCCAGTAGTTTTAGACTCGGAGTTCAGCCCCAGCATTTT.